The rows below give T cell receptor beta chains drawn from one sample of a study. TCRdb called the 5' RACE reads again in MiXCR, with one record for every CDR3 protein. The sample includes over 45,000 distinct CDR3 sequences, roughly 28% of them seen just once. Sequencing was done on a sample of tumor-infiltrating Tregs sorted from the breast tumor. Every receptor here comes from a female donor with breast cancer. Both conserved end residues are trimmed from each CDR3. Fields, in order: J gene, V gene, CDR3 protein.

TRBJ2-2 TRBV24-1 ATSEWELGELF
TRBJ2-7 TRBV5-1 ASSLVDSISYEQY
TRBJ1-2 TRBV12-3/TRBV12-4 ASSLVPGAGYGYT
TRBJ2-1 TRBV18 ASSPPGTSVSNEQF
TRBJ1-2 TRBV20-1 SAAAQGIYGYT
TRBJ1-3 TRBV5-4 ASSFEGYSGNTIY
TRBJ2-5 TRBV6-6 ASSYISTETQY
TRBJ2-5 TRBV10-3 AINVGSGSQETQY
TRBJ2-1 TRBV20-1 SARPRGRYNEQF
TRBJ2-1 TRBV9 ASSVVLASINEQF
TRBJ2-1 TRBV28 ASSGGLALSYNEQF
TRBJ1-1 TRBV6-2/TRBV6-3 ASSYSRQGAAF
TRBJ1-1 TRBV4-1 ASSQQDLFMPGTEAF
TRBJ2-5 TRBV6-2/TRBV6-3 ASRTSLIAETQY
TRBJ2-2 TRBV6-2/TRBV6-3 ASSRNKGNTGELF
TRBJ2-3 TRBV7-9 AAAYTSSAGGTDTQY
TRBJ2-3 TRBV19 ASSKIRPPGDTQY
TRBJ2-1 TRBV28 ASSSFTSGPVYNEQF
TRBJ1-4 TRBV28 ASTPEAPREKLF
TRBJ2-3 TRBV5-1 ASSSTYTDTQY
TRBJ1-5 TRBV6-6 ASSYSSGGYSNQPQH
TRBJ2-1 TRBV10-3 AIMGQGDEQF
TRBJ2-1 TRBV15 ATSGDYSAEQF
TRBJ2-2 TRBV19 ASSTGQSGGNTGELF
TRBJ2-3 TRBV9 ASSVRLAGTTDTQY
TRBJ2-1 TRBV6-1 ASSRDPINEQF
TRBJ2-1 TRBV27 ASSLPSGGANSSSYNEQF
TRBJ2-5 TRBV7-3 ASAQGNQETQY
TRBJ2-1 TRBV20-1 SVPGLAGGRTYNEQF
TRBJ2-5 TRBV9 ASSVDYGRAETQY
TRBJ1-2 TRBV7-2 ASSSHTGTVNYGYT
TRBJ2-1 TRBV7-9 ASSYSQGVGEQF
TRBJ1-5 TRBV7-9 ASSRVGNQPQH